This T cell receptor beta chain appears in the sequencing data of a study of T cells after yellow fever vaccination. Study-level findings and limits: Researchers report a weaker secondary response that nonetheless peaked faster, day 5 versus 15. There was a small share of clonotypes that showed up in both the CD4 and CD8 compartments.

TCRdb redid the calling of the 5' RACE reads with MiXCR, one entry per CDR3 protein. The data hold some 97,000 distinct CDR3 sequences, with around 5.8% observed a single time. Germline CDR1 is MGHRA and CDR2 is YSYEKL. V was trimmed by 0 bases and J by 11 bases, leaving 11 bases between them. CDR3 length equals 13 residues. As regards this clonotype: The antigen is undetermined.

The sequence derives from a man aged 18 to 29 who received the YFV17D yellow fever vaccine. Sequencing used CD8+ T cells sorted from PBMCs, obtained 10 days after the yellow fever booster vaccination. The chain links TRBV4-1 to TRBJ2-1; D unclear. The CDR3 region is CASSQDLAGQQFF. The CDR3 DNA reads TGCGCCAGCAGCCAAGATCTCGCAGGCCAGCAGTTCTTC.